A selection of T cell receptor beta chains follows, all from one sample in a study of beta chain features in type 1 diabetes. Repertoires were generated with immunoSEQ multiplex PCR, while TCRdb's copy carries only in-frame clones and drops some. The data hold hundreds of thousands of clones, with roughly an eighth observed a single time. Sequenced sample: naive CD4+ T cells from blood. The receptor source for this set is a man aged 25-45 years with type 1 diabetes. The CDR3 runs from the conserved cysteine through the conserved F or W. The order of the fields is J gene, CDR3 length, V gene, clone size, D gene, CDR3 protein, CDR3 DNA. D genes are given only for firm matches. Expanded clones are given a class, and other clones once, few, many or no size at all.

J: TRBJ2-1; length: 15; V: TRBV7-2; size: NA; D: TRBD2; CDR3: CASSLEGLAGHEQFF; DNA: TGTGCCAGCAGCTTAGAAGGGCTAGCGGGCCATGAGCAGTTCTTC
J: TRBJ2-1; length: 15; V: TRBV6-4; size: NA; D: NA; CDR3: CASSDTGESRNEQFF; DNA: TGTGCCAGCAGTGACACGGGGGAGTCTCGGAATGAGCAGTTCTTC
J: TRBJ1-5; length: 13; V: TRBV5-1; size: NA; D: NA; CDR3: CASSLGPDQPQHF; DNA: TGCGCCAGCAGCTTGGGGCCCGATCAGCCCCAGCATTTT
J: TRBJ2-7; length: 17; V: TRBV10-3; size: NA; D: NA; CDR3: CAISESRVGTVGGEQYF; DNA: TGTGCCATCAGTGAGTCGAGGGTTGGGACAGTCGGGGGCGAGCAGTACTTC
J: TRBJ2-1; length: 19; V: TRBV19; size: few; D: TRBD2; CDR3: CASSTSSGRVIKDYNEQFF; DNA: TGTGCCAGTAGTACGTCTAGCGGTAGGGTGATAAAGGACTACAATGAGCAGTTCTTC
J: TRBJ2-1; length: 16; V: TRBV6-5; size: few; D: TRBD2; CDR3: CASSYSSMTSIGEQFF; DNA: TGTGCCAGCAGTTACTCGTCGATGACTAGCATAGGTGAGCAGTTCTTC
J: TRBJ2-4; length: 15; V: TRBV2; size: NA; D: TRBD1; CDR3: CASTDRGLAKNIQYF; DNA: TGTGCCAGCACAGACAGGGGGTTAGCCAAAAACATTCAGTACTTC
J: TRBJ2-1; length: 19; V: TRBV6-4; size: few; D: TRBD2; CDR3: CASSERFMGLAAIYNEQFF; DNA: TGTGCCAGCAGTGAGCGTTTCATGGGACTAGCGGCAATCTACAATGAGCAGTTCTTC
J: TRBJ1-4; length: 16; V: TRBV15; size: NA; D: NA; CDR3: CATSIKQLSTSEKLFF; DNA: TGTGCCACCAGCATTAAACAGCTTTCCACAAGTGAAAAACTGTTTTTT
J: TRBJ1-2; length: 14; V: TRBV18; size: NA; D: NA; CDR3: CASSPMEENYGYTF; DNA: TGTGCCAGCTCACCAATGGAGGAGAACTATGGCTACACCTTC
J: TRBJ2-7; length: 15; V: TRBV6-5; size: few; D: TRBD2; CDR3: CASTRYGGDSYEQYF; DNA: TGTGCCAGCACCCGGTATGGGGGGGACTCCTACGAGCAGTACTTC
J: TRBJ2-7; length: 11; V: TRBV10-3; size: few; D: NA; CDR3: CAISESDKQYF; DNA: TGTGCCATCAGTGAGTCGGACAAGCAGTACTTC
J: TRBJ1-2; length: 12; V: TRBV29-1; size: few; D: NA; CDR3: CSVRGTGYGYTF; DNA: TGCAGCGTTCGCGGGACGGGATATGGCTACACCTTC
J: TRBJ2-4; length: 14; V: TRBV7-2; size: few; D: NA; CDR3: CASSLGSGGDIQYF; DNA: TGTGCCAGCAGCTTGGGTAGCGGTGGGGACATTCAGTACTTC
J: TRBJ1-3; length: 17; V: TRBV15; size: few; D: NA; CDR3: CATSRDIGTPSGNTIYF; DNA: TGTGCCACCAGCAGAGATATTGGGACACCCTCTGGAAACACCATATATTTT
J: TRBJ1-1; length: 17; V: TRBV28; size: NA; D: TRBD1; CDR3: CASASGTGFGGNTEAFF; DNA: TGTGCCAGCGCCTCCGGGACAGGGTTCGGGGGGAACACTGAAGCTTTCTTT
J: TRBJ1-1; length: 14; V: TRBV29-1; size: NA; D: NA; CDR3: CSVGGGQANTEAFF; DNA: TGCAGCGTTGGTGGGGGCCAGGCGAACACTGAAGCTTTCTTT
J: TRBJ2-1; length: 14; V: TRBV7-3; size: NA; D: NA; CDR3: CASSLNREVDEQFF; DNA: TGTGCCAGCAGCTTAAACCGAGAAGTTGATGAGCAGTTCTTC
J: TRBJ2-1; length: 14; V: TRBV18; size: few; D: TRBD2; CDR3: CASSLAGLDNEQFF; DNA: TGTGCCAGCTCACTAGCGGGATTGGACAATGAGCAGTTCTTC
J: TRBJ2-1; length: 15; V: TRBV6-5; size: NA; D: TRBD2; CDR3: CASSVGLAAYNEQFF; DNA: TGTGCCAGCAGCGTCGGACTAGCGGCATACAATGAGCAGTTCTTC
J: TRBJ2-1; length: 16; V: TRBV4-2; size: NA; D: TRBD2; CDR3: CASSRTSGRIYNEQFF; DNA: TGTGCCAGCAGCAGAACTAGCGGGAGGATATACAATGAGCAGTTCTTC
J: TRBJ2-3; length: 16; V: TRBV5-1; size: NA; D: NA; CDR3: CASSLATATSTDTQYF; DNA: TGCGCCAGCAGCTTGGCGACAGCAACAAGCACAGATACGCAGTATTTT
J: TRBJ2-5; length: 13; V: TRBV5-4; size: few; D: NA; CDR3: CASSLGATETQYF; DNA: TGTGCCAGCAGCTTGGGCGCTACCGAGACCCAGTACTTC
J: TRBJ1-5; length: 12; V: TRBV6-1; size: few; D: NA; CDR3: CASKGERQPQHF; DNA: TGTGCCAGCAAAGGAGAAAGACAGCCCCAGCATTTT
J: TRBJ2-1; length: 12; V: TRBV9; size: NA; D: NA; CDR3: CASSVSLNEQFF; DNA: TGTGCCAGCAGCGTGTCGTTAAATGAGCAGTTCTTC
J: TRBJ2-1; length: 13; V: TRBV10-3; size: NA; D: NA; CDR3: CAISDGTSDEQFF; DNA: TGTGCCATCAGTGACGGGACATCCGATGAGCAGTTCTTC
J: TRBJ2-7; length: 11; V: TRBV29-1; size: few; D: NA; CDR3: CSVEQAYEQYF; DNA: TGCAGCGTTGAACAGGCGTACGAGCAGTACTTC
J: TRBJ2-7; length: 12; V: TRBV7-2; size: few; D: NA; CDR3: CASSLQWLEQYF; DNA: TGTGCCAGCAGCTTACAATGGCTCGAGCAGTACTTC
J: TRBJ2-5; length: 13; V: TRBV9; size: NA; D: NA; CDR3: CASSRGSGETQYF; DNA: TGTGCCAGCAGCCGGGGTAGCGGAGAGACCCAGTACTTC
J: TRBJ2-1; length: 20; V: TRBV28; size: NA; D: TRBD2; CDR3: CASSSSRGLAGVGSYNEQFF; DNA: TGTGCCAGCAGTTCTTCCCGGGGACTAGCGGGAGTGGGGTCCTACAATGAGCAGTTCTTC
J: TRBJ2-7; length: 14; V: TRBV9; size: few; D: TRBD2; CDR3: CASSVAAGVGEQYF; DNA: TGTGCCAGCAGCGTAGCAGCGGGAGTGGGCGAGCAGTACTTC
J: TRBJ1-2; length: 14; V: TRBV7-9; size: NA; D: TRBD1; CDR3: CASSSTDRDYGYTF; DNA: TGTGCCAGCAGCTCGACGGACAGGGACTATGGCTACACCTTC
J: TRBJ2-7; length: 15; V: TRBV19; size: few; D: TRBD2; CDR3: CASSMRLAGGGEQYF; DNA: TGTGCCAGTAGTATGAGGCTAGCGGGAGGAGGCGAGCAGTACTTC